Following are 10 T cell receptor beta chains from one sample sequenced in a study of tumor-infiltrating lymphocytes in primary liver carcinoma. Using a constant-region primer together with ProtoScript II reverse transcriptase, TCR beta cDNA was made from about 500 ng of total RNA. Three rounds of nested multiplex PCR with slightly modified ARM-PCR produced TCR beta libraries. It was with TRBV1-TRBV30 forward primers and a C-beta reverse primer that the first two PCR rounds were run, at roughly 9 cycles each. A single record per CDR3 protein comes from TCRdb applying MiXCR to the multiplex PCR reads. The sample yields 300,000 to 400,000 distinct CDR3 sequences, roughly 60% seen once. Germline DNA was also extracted, with blood RNA taken from unsorted whole blood. The sample was peripheral blood. Receptor source: a man aged 40-49 years with primary liver carcinoma and hepatitis B virus infection.

Points on this clonotype: One end of the junction is discordant with germline, which a read error may explain. This sequence joins TRBV11-1 and TRBJ2-1, with D unclear. The length of the CDR3 is 13 residues. CDR1 and CDR2 (germline): SGHAT, FQDESV (reference sequence). The CDR3 sequence: CTSSSLGRNEQSF. DNA for the CDR3: TGTACCAGCAGTTCCCTAGGGCGGAATGAGCAGTCCTTC. The full variable domain, completed using reference TRBV11-1 and TRBJ2-1, is EAEVAQSPRYKITEKSQAVAFWCDPISGHATLYWYRQILGQGPELLVQFQDESVVDDSQLPKDRFSAERLKGVDSTLKIQPAELGDSAMYLCTSSSLGRNEQSFGPGTRLTVL.

At least ten counts were recorded for this clonotype. CDR3 amino acids: CASSQETSRNEQFF. As DNA, the CDR3 is TGCGCCAGCAGCCAAGAGACCTCCCGGAATGAGCAGTTCTTC. The chain links TRBV4-1 to TRBJ2-1; D gene uncertain. Trimming took off 0 bases at V and 7 bases at J, with 10 bases between the two ends. Per germline, CDR1 MGHRA and CDR2 YSYEKL. The CDR3 consists of 14 residues.

In its sample, this clonotype was seen once. The J gene is TRBJ2-5, the V gene TRBV2, with D perhaps matching TRBD1 or TRBD2 (5 bases each). The CDR3 contains 14 residues. Germline values: CDR1 SNHLY, CDR2 FYNNEI. Trimming stripped 2 bases from V and 5 bases from J, with 12 bases between. CDR3 region: CASSEMGTGETQYF. The CDR3 DNA is TGTGCCAGCAGTGAAATGGGGACCGGGGAGACCCAGTACTTC.

The chain recombines TRBV6-6 with TRBJ2-6; D may be TRBD2 (5 bases). Germline-derived CDR1 and CDR2 are MNHNY and SVGAGI (reference sequence). There are 18 residues in the CDR3. With 6 bases removed from V and 13 bases from J, the gap between germline ends came to 31 bases. The CDR3 loop is CASSSHGSVGSGVNVLTF. The CDR3 nucleotides are TGTGCCAGCAGCTCCCATGGTAGCGTGGGTTCTGGGGTCAATGTCCTGACTTTC.

Note on this clonotype: With a much larger clone just one base away, this may be a read error. The rearrangement uses TRBV12-3 or TRBV12-4 and TRBJ2-3; 8 positions match TRBD2. J was trimmed by 9 bases and V by 8 bases; bases with no gene match: 13. The CDR3 sequence is 14 residues long. The CDR3 loop is CASCPAGVKRTQYF. The CDR3 DNA sequence: TGTGCCAGCTGTCCAGCGGGGGTGAAAAGAACGCAGTATTTT.

A remark on this clonotype: Given a much more abundant clone one base away, this may be a read error. V usage is TRBV29-1 and J usage is TRBJ2-1; unclear D gene. Germline CDR1 reads SQVTM; CDR2 reads ANQGSEA. V lost 4 bases and J 8 bases, leaving 9 bases between the germline ends. This CDR3 is built from 11 residues. The chain's CDR3 is CSVGHSYEQFF. CDR3 DNA: TGCAGCGTTGGACACAGCTATGAGCAGTTCTTC.

This rearrangement joins TRBV9 to TRBJ2-3; 9 bases are a match to TRBD2. The V segment lost 5 bases and the J segment 4 bases; nucleotides outside the gene matches: 5. The CDR3 covers 14 residues. Germline CDR1 SGDLS, CDR2 YYNGEE. CDR3 in amino acids: CASSLAGVADTQYF. The CDR3 DNA is TGTGCCAGCAGTTTAGCGGGAGTGGCAGATACGCAGTATTTT.

This clonotype was recorded once. The germline gene is not matched at one end of the junction; a read error may be the cause. The chain recombines TRBV7-8 with TRBJ2-1; unclear D gene. This CDR3 is built from 12 residues. The germline V gene encodes CDR1 SGHVS and CDR2 FQNEAQ. In DNA form, the CDR3 reads TGTGCCTGCAGCTTAGGCAGCAATGAGCGGTTCTTC. This translates into CACSLGSNERFF.

The chain is built from TRBV28 and TRBJ1-1; unclear D gene. The CDR3 runs 13 residues. Deletions cut 7 bases from V and 0 bases from J, with 9 bases between. Germline CDR1 MDHEN, CDR2 SYDVKM. The CDR3 reads CASTGPLNTEAFF. In DNA form, the CDR3 reads TGTGCCAGCACAGGACCCTTGAACACTGAAGCTTTCTTT.

As for this clonotype: A much more abundant neighbour one base away suggests this may be a read error. It is likely a read error, because the conserved phenylalanine at the end of the CDR3 is missing. This chain joins TRBV29-1 and TRBJ1-1; D perhaps matches TRBD1 (6 bases). V was cut by 5 bases and J by 7 bases, with 20 bases left in between. In germline, CDR1 is SQVTM, CDR2 ANQGSEA. This CDR3 comprises 14 residues. CDR3 in DNA: TGCAGCGTTCTACTCCTCCAGGGGAGGAGTGAAGCTTTCCTT. It translates to CSVLLLQGRSEAFL.